This TCR beta chain was observed in a study of tumor-infiltrating lymphocytes in primary liver carcinoma. Study information: There were roughly 3.5 to 8 million productive TCRbeta reads per sample, a yield similar across tissue types. Study-wide findings and caveats: Paired tumor-adjacent and tumor-blood samples overlapped less than tumor region pairs did. Blood fell significantly below tumors in its top-250-clone fraction (p = 0.039).

With respect to this clonotype: The antigen remains unidentified. Being one base from a much bigger clone, this may be a read error.

A primer in the constant region served to generate TCR beta cDNA from about 470 ng of total RNA. Modified slightly, ARM-PCR produced TCR beta libraries over three nested multiplex PCR rounds. The first two PCR rounds, around 10 cycles each, used TRBV1-TRBV30 forward primers and a C-beta reverse primer. TCRdb analysed the multiplex PCR reads with MiXCR anew, one entry per CDR3 protein. The table lists 330,000 or so distinct CDR3 sequences, about 61% of them singletons. In addition to blood RNA drawn from unsorted whole blood, germline DNA was extracted. Among the patients, all had chronic HBV infection and none had been treated. V was pared by 5 bases and J by 7 bases, with 26 bases of the junction left unmatched. The CDR3 loop spans 19 amino acids.

This chain uses TRBV6-7 with TRBJ2-7; TRBD2 agrees at 7 bases. TRBV6-7 is an open reading frame, and its role is uncertain. This clonotype was sampled from a man between 40 and 49 years old with primary liver carcinoma and hepatitis B virus infection. The sequenced material came from peripheral blood. The CDR3 region has the DNA TGTGCCAGCAGTACCCGCGGACTAACGGGAGGAAGTGCTACCGGAGAGCAGTACTTC. It translates to CASSTRGLTGGSATGEQYF.